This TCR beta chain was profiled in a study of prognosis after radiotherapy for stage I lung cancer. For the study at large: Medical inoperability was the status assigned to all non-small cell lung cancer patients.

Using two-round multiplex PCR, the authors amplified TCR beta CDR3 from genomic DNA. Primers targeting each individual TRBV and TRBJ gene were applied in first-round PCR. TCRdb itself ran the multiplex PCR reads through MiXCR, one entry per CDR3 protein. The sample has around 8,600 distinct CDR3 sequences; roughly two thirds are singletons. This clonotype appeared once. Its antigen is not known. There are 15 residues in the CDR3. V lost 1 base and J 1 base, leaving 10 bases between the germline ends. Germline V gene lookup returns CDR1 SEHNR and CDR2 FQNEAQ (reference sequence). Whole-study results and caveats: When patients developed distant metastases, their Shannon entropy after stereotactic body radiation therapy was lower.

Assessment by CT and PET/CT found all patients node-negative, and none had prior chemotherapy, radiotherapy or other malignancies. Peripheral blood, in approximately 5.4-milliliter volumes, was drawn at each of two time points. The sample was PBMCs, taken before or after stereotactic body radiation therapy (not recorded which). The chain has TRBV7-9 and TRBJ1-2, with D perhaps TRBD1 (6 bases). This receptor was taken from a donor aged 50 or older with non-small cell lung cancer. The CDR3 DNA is TGTGCCAGCAGCTTAGGCGGGACAAATAACTATGGCTACACCTTC. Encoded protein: CASSLGGTNNYGYTF.